This TCR beta chain was found in a study of cytomegalovirus exposure and HLA in healthy donors (TCRdb year 2017). Broadly, across the study: An earlier analysis of fewer than 750 of the donors reported 250 to 300 Gb of sequence data and some 110 million unique TCR beta sequences obtained from approximately 180 million T cells. About 280 gigabases of sequencing data and roughly 81 million unique TCR sequences made up an early release that covered roughly 670 HLA-typed donors. Of the 300 to 500 genotyped donors, roughly 80% were placed in the genetic ancestry cluster associated with self-reported Caucasian donors. The aim of the study was to test whether cataloging public T cell receptors could identify signatures of past pathogen exposure. The study used immunosequencing to profile the T cell repertoires of approximately 650 subjects and linked those repertoires to cytomegalovirus serostatus. A separate validation cohort of 100 to 150 different subjects was used in addition to the 666-subject first cohort. To predict cytomegalovirus infection status, the study combined high-throughput TCR immunosequencing, statistical association of individual TCRs with disease status, and machine learning. A later analysis re-examined previously published TCR beta repertoires from roughly 720 donors and added high-resolution HLA genotyping to investigate patterns of TCR occurrence. Rather than drawing on any new phenotypic data, the later analysis identified candidate immune exposures from TCR beta sequences and the way those sequences occurred across donors. To decide whether each TCR beta V gene segment behaved as functional or pseudogenic, an earlier analysis of 587 of the donors relied on high-throughput TCR beta sequencing. Alongside the repertoire data, information on donor age, sex, ethnicity and CMV serostatus was compiled. In a later genetic analysis, genome-wide SNP genotypes for about three fifths of the roughly 670 donors were used, and that subset was treated as a discovery cohort. Every discovery cohort repertoire had been produced on one sequencing platform. HLA typing covered class I and class II loci at four-digit resolution. The number of donors typed differed by locus, with about 629-640 for A, B, C, DRB1 and DQB1, approximately 500 for DQA1, approximately 580 for DPA1, and 450 to 480 for DPB1. Four or five DR-DQ haplotypes were handled as single units for association and clustering, since linkage in the cohort was strong. Across some 400 genotyped donors of the cohort, an average of about 240,000 unique TCR beta nucleotide sequences per donor were sequenced, and 15% to 20% of those sequences were non-productive. Summary of the overall study and its limitations: A later analysis associated 17,000 or so TCR beta sequences with specific HLA alleles at a false discovery rate of 0.05. In the study, 150 to 200 TCR beta chains were listed as associated with cytomegalovirus. The sequencing pipeline was judged likely to have produced a cluster of highly shared sequence variants as a technical artifact. The only immune exposure information available for the cohort was CMV serostatus. Compared with the roughly 600-donor mean, donors in an Asian-associated ancestry cluster had fewer N-insertions in productive TCRs, according to a later genetic analysis. Strong co-occurrence of HLA alleles, especially DR and DQ, made assigning TCR associations to individual alleles difficult. Roughly uniform sequencing depth across donors was assumed in presence/absence analyses, although this assumption may not hold. In vitro tests confirmed that a few of the cytomegalovirus-associated TCR beta chains recognize cytomegalovirus antigens. According to a later analysis, TCR association rates differed among HLA loci, with DRB1 alleles showing the most associated TCRs and HLA-C alleles showing the fewest. In this cohort, only TCR beta chains were sequenced, and detectable features were limited by the absence of alpha or paired-chain data. HLA typing was unavailable for some donors at each locus, so association tests used only the typed subset. The authors suggested that the approach could potentially be extended to other disease states and immunological phenotypes. Some IMGT-functional V segments, including TRBV6-2 and TRBV6-3, could not be told apart with the 87-base-pair reads, so those segments were excluded. Several of the top co-occurrence clusters appeared to be linked to parvovirus B19, influenza, CMV and Epstein-Barr virus, according to a later analysis. Linkage disequilibrium might explain the correlated functional status among segregating V segments, but an unknown experimental factor could not be ruled out. In a later genetic analysis, a missense DCLRE1C variant was associated with V-gene and J-gene trimming of TCR beta chains, and the association was replicated in an independent cohort. Broadly in line with IMGT annotations, most TCR beta V segments showed up in productive rearrangements about 87% or about 30% of the time in an earlier analysis of approximately 640 of the donors. A further reported finding was that TCR beta sequences accurately predicted the HLA-A and HLA-B alleles for most subjects in the first cohort. The classifier was reported to diagnose cytomegalovirus status with high specificity and sensitivity in both the original cohort and the validation cohort. Most TCR sequences were observed very rarely across donors, whereas some public TCRs were present in many individuals. Most CMV-associated TCR beta chains appeared to be HLA-restricted in a later analysis, and the HLA associations seemed to be driven largely by CMV exposure. In a later analysis, HLA-associated TCR beta chains were found to be more clonally expanded and to have lower generation probabilities than equally common non-associated chains. Because counts were too low, seventeen rarely observed V segments, including chromosome 9 orphons, were excluded from the earlier analysis of roughly 580 of the donors.

The CDR3, cysteine through phenylalanine, is 14 amino acids long. Solely the CDR3 DNA is kept, with 42 bases framed from the first base. After removal of 3 bases from V and 1 base from J, the junction retains 1 base not matched to a gene. According to the germline V gene, CDR1 reads SNHLY and CDR2 reads FYNNEI. Notes on this clone: Its antigen is unknown. No base quality information exists; no much larger clone differs at one position.

The cohort was made up of roughly 670 healthy bone marrow donors. At the time of sampling, all cohort members were nominally healthy, though unrecorded immune exposures were likely present. The donor tested CMV seronegative, placing the donor among the approximately 400 seronegative members of the cohort. A peripheral blood sample was collected from each donor, and TCR beta sequencing was performed on peripheral blood mononuclear cells. The Qiagen DNeasy Blood Extraction Kit was used to extract genomic DNA from the blood cell samples. Library preparation used the immunoSEQ multiplex PCR assay. For the multiplex PCR, a mixture combining 60 forward primers for TCR Vbeta segments and 13 reverse primers for TCR Jbeta segments was used. A multiplex PCR assay on genomic DNA amplified the CDR3 region of rearranged TCR beta genes. The Illumina HiSeq System was used to sequence the amplified TCR beta libraries as 87-base-pair reads. In the authors' own workflow: In a later analysis, 80 million or so unique TCR beta chains were counted across the roughly 610 repertoires, and roughly 11 million of these chains were shared by at least two donors. Raw reads were error-corrected and collapsed into unique sequences by a nearest-neighbor algorithm in which closely related sequences were merged to remove PCR and sequencing errors. Alignment of CDR3 sequences to IMGT reference sequences was used to assign V, D and J gene segments. For a sequence to be retained, at least a six-nucleotide match to both a V gene segment and a J gene segment was required. A rearrangement counted as productive if the CDR3 had no stop codons and remained in frame with V and J, and every other rearrangement counted as non-productive. CDR3 was defined by IMGT convention, running from the second conserved V-encoded cysteine to the conserved J-encoded phenylalanine. Sequences without an unambiguous match to a single V gene segment were excluded from the earlier analysis of 500 to 700 of the donors. An earlier analysis of roughly 590 of the donors called V segments functional above 56.7% productive rearrangements and segregating when the between-donor standard deviation exceeded 5%. To diagnose cytomegalovirus status from the catalog of TCR beta chain sequences, a statistical classification framework was built. In a later analysis, V and J genes were assigned by comparing TCR nucleotide sequences against IMGT/GENE-DB human TR gene sequences. The TCRdist pipeline was used in a later analysis to assign CDR3 sequences and most-parsimonious VDJ recombination scenarios. In a later analysis, each TCR beta chain was defined by its CDR3 amino acid sequence together with its V-gene family, and reads without a unique V-gene family were excluded. In a later analysis, a few hundred highly shared, low-generation-probability nucleotide sequences were removed to address suspected cross-contamination and a sequencing artifact. For each public chain, a later analysis derived a clonal expansion index from normalized ranks of inferred template counts within each repertoire. Generation probabilities in a later analysis came from a VDJ recombination model fitted to out-of-frame rearrangements, and those results were checked against IGoR. In a later analysis, hypergeometric tests were used to score TCR-TCR, TCR-HLA and TCR-CMV co-occurrence, with a repertoire-size bias correction applied to TCR pairs. In a later analysis, false discovery rates were estimated by permuting HLA or CMV assignments 20 times. In a later analysis, co-occurring TCRs were grouped with DBSCAN, and TCRdist sequence similarity was added when clustering was performed within HLA-allele-positive subsets. Repertoires with fewer than 30,000 or more than 120,000 public chains, plus five repertoires with anomalous nucleotide sharing, were excluded from co-occurrence clustering. The immuneACCESS repertoire file appears here via TCRdb, limited to in-frame rearrangements. These files lack a portion of the clones; in checked studies, under half of the deficit traces to unresolved V genes, and the cause of the others is not known. That table supplies the V and J calls and clone size; D and trimming were determined from the DNA. The sample data list under 150,000 clones, and around three quarters of these were observed just once. The ten most abundant clones make up over 5.5% of the sample.

The chain joins TRBV2 to TRBJ2-5; 8 bases in between match TRBD1. This TCR was recovered from a middle-aged woman in good health and CMV-seronegative. Sequenced material: PBMCs. The CDR3 region: CASSDGQGQETQYF. The DNA sequence is TGTGCCAGCAGTGACGGACAGGGCCAAGAGACCCAGTACTTC.